The clone carrying this TCR beta chain was detected ten times or more. Its antigen is currently unknown. The record originates from a study of response to subunit inactivated influenza vaccine. Whole-study findings and limits: Each seasonal influenza vaccination recruits few new T cells, the authors suggested.

TCRdb redid the calling of the RT-PCR reads with MiXCR, one entry per CDR3 protein. Of approximately 500,000 distinct CDR3 sequences in the sample, roughly 15% are singletons; the top ten hold 11%. This CDR3 is built from 16 residues. Germline V lookup: CDR1 SEHNR, CDR2 FQNEAQ (reference sequence). V dropped 2 bases and J dropped 6 bases, with 20 bases sitting between them. The clonotype was recovered from a man between 50 and 59 years old who received an inactivated influenza vaccine. The source material was PBMCs from blood, sampled 11 to 12 days after vaccination. This chain uses TRBV7-9 with TRBJ2-7; D possibly matches TRBD1 or TRBD2 (5 bases each). The CDR3 is CASSLTTGRLKGEQYF. The CDR3, as DNA: TGTGCCAGCAGCTTAACGACGGGACGGCTGAAGGGCGAGCAGTACTTC.